The present entry profiles one T cell receptor (beta chain) with its context. The antigen remains undetermined. Germline V gene lookup returns CDR1 GTSNPN and CDR2 SVGIG (reference sequence). There are 12 residues in the CDR3. The V end lost 3 bases, the J end lost 5 bases, and 10 bases lay between the germline ends. Clones were read by immunoSEQ multiplex PCR, and TCRdb kept only the in-frame ones, dropping some. Of about 44,000 clones listed, 60% to 75% were seen once; the top ten hold approximately 3%. These data are taken from a study of PD-1 blockade in classical Hodgkin lymphoma. Findings and caveats of the study: Diversity similar to that of newly diagnosed patients was seen at baseline in complete responders. Possible causes of repertoire differences, disease activity or prior therapy, remain undefined. Initiation of nivolumab under 1 year after ASCT led to exclusion of patients.

Described time point: cycle 4 day 1 (C4D1), after less than seven weeks of nivolumab. There was relapse after autologous stem cell transplantation in every patient, and there was variation in brentuximab vedotin exposure. Complete response, partial response or progressive disease was each patient's best response. The specimen comprised peripheral blood mononuclear cells (PBMCs), sampled before the fourth cycle of nivolumab. The V gene is TRBV30, the J gene TRBJ2-5, with a weak D call TRBD2 (5 bases). The source of this sequence is a human donor with classical Hodgkin lymphoma. In DNA form, the CDR3 reads TGTGCCTGGAGGTACCGCGGGGAGACCCAGTACTTC. Residues: CAWRYRGETQYF.